This T cell receptor (beta chain) was sequenced for a study of T cells in women clearing cervical HPV infection. With 3 bases removed from V and 5 bases from J, the gap between germline ends came to 8 bases. This CDR3 comprises 14 residues. Germline V gene sequence: CDR1 SGHTA, CDR2 FQGNSA. Method: immunoSEQ multiplex PCR; TCRdb's copy keeps in-frame clones and lacks some. This sample's clone table lists approximately 16,000 clones. In regard to this clone: The CDR3 is cut off 3 residues early in the read; its end comes from the germline J gene.

This sequence originates from a woman aged 18 to 69 with a cervical HPV16 infection that either progressed to CIN3+ or cleared (not recorded which). The rearrangement joins TRBV7-2 to TRBJ1-6, with D tentatively TRBD1 (5 bases). Sequencing used blood buffy coat. The sequenced part of the CDR3 DNA is TGTGCCAGCAGCTTTCGACAGAATAATTCACCC. Its protein product is CASSFRQNNSP. The entire CDR3 sequence reads CASSFRQNNSPLHF.